The 29 T cell receptor beta chains below were found in one sample sequenced in a study of blood T cell repertoires in COVID-19. Profiled with immunoSEQ multiplex PCR; TCRdb holds only in-frame clones, not every one. The sample includes tens of thousands of clones, approximately 79% seen only once; the top ten take roughly 9.7%. Sequencing input: peripheral blood. These receptors were taken from a human donor in a cohort sampled during active COVID-19.

The chain couples TRBV28 to TRBJ2-1; 8 bases map to TRBD1. Germline CDR1 is MDHEN and CDR2 is SYDVKM. The CDR3 length is 12 residues. Trimming at V came to 4 bases and at J to 7 bases, leaving 0 bases not matched to a gene. The CDR3 coding sequence is TGTGCCAGCAGTTACAGGGGGAATGAGCAGTTCTTC. Encoded protein: CASSYRGNEQFF.

This rearrangement joins TRBV27 to TRBJ2-1; D is possibly TRBD1 (6 bases). CDR1 MNHEY and CDR2 SMNVEV come from the germline V gene (reference sequence). This CDR3 is built from 13 residues. V was clipped by 7 bases and J by 9 bases, with 16 bases between them. The DNA of the CDR3 is TGTGCCAGCACTTCGACAGGAGCGACTGAGCAGTTCTTC. Encoded protein: CASTSTGATEQFF.

The V and J genes are TRBV18 and TRBJ2-2; 11 bases match TRBD2. Germline CDR1 KGHSH, CDR2 LQKENI. The V segment lost 4 bases and the J segment 6 bases; nucleotides outside the gene matches: 1. This CDR3 region has 14 residues. CDR3 residues: CASSQGLAAGELFF. CDR3 sequence (DNA): TGTGCCAGCTCACAGGGACTAGCGGCCGGGGAGCTGTTTTTT. Full variable domain (missing parts from reference TRBV18 and TRBJ2-2): NAGVMQNPRHLVRRRGQEARLRCSPMKGHSHVYWYRQLPEEGLKFMVYLQKENIIDESGMPKERFSAEFPKEGPSILRIQQVVRGDSAAYFCASSQGLAAGELFFGEGSRLTVL.

In DNA form, the CDR3 reads TGTGCCAGCAGCTTAGATCTGGAAGAGGGAGTACAAGATACGCAGTATTTT. Its protein is CASSLDLEEGVQDTQYF. The rearrangement uses TRBV7-9 and TRBJ2-3; perhaps TRBD2 as D (5 bases). The CDR3 sequence is 17 residues long. Germline V gene sequence: CDR1 SEHNR, CDR2 FQNEAQ (reference sequence). V lost 1 base to trimming and J lost 5 bases, with 19 bases between them.

This clone was seen only a few times. The rearrangement links TRBV5-8 to TRBJ2-3; 10 nucleotides agree with TRBD2. The trim removed 0 bases at V and 8 bases at J, leaving 9 bases unmatched. CDR1 SGHTS and CDR2 YDEGEE come from the germline V gene. This CDR3 spans 16 amino acids. The DNA of the CDR3 is TGTGCCAGCAGCTTGGCCGTAACTAGCGGGATGGGTACGCAGTATTTT. Its translation: CASSLAVTSGMGTQYF.

This chain joins TRBV6-5 and TRBJ2-1, with TRBD2 matching 13 bases. With V trimmed by 6 bases and J by 8 bases, 7 bases remained unmatched. Germline V lookup: CDR1 MNHEY, CDR2 SVGAGI. The CDR3 totals 15 residues. CDR3 sequence: CASSSGLAGVHEQFF. The CDR3 coding sequence is TGTGCCAGCAGCTCAGGACTAGCGGGAGTACATGAGCAGTTCTTC.

The CDR3 protein is CAWSGVSYEQYF. CDR3 DNA sequence: TGTGCCTGGAGCGGTGTTTCCTACGAGCAGTACTTC. This chain joins TRBV30 and TRBJ2-7; no firm D call. Trimming pared 3 bases from V and 1 base from J, leaving 7 bases between. CDR1 is GTSNPN, CDR2 SVGIG, per germline (reference sequence). The CDR3 is made up of 12 amino acids.

This chain connects TRBV20-1 to TRBJ1-6; possibly TRBD1 for D (6 bases). Germline CDR1 DFQATT, CDR2 SNEGSKA (reference sequence). The V end lost 3 bases, the J end lost 7 bases, and 16 bases lay between the germline ends. The CDR3 loop spans 15 amino acids. CDR3 sequence: CSASGAPGDNSPLHF. CDR3 in DNA: TGCAGTGCTAGTGGGGCGCCAGGGGACAATTCACCCCTCCACTTT.

The chain has TRBV7-9 and TRBJ2-2, with TRBD2 identical over 8 bases. The CDR3 loop spans 18 amino acids. Looked up from germline, CDR1 is SEHNR and CDR2 is FQNEAQ (reference sequence). Unmatched junction bases numbered 15, after V lost 5 bases and J lost 4 bases. CDR3 protein: CASSPQWRGGRRTGELFF. The CDR3 nucleotides are TGTGCCAGCAGCCCCCAGTGGCGGGGCGGGAGGCGCACCGGGGAGCTGTTTTTT.

The gene calls are TRBV6-5 and TRBJ1-6; TRBD1 agrees at 7 bases. This CDR3 is 13 amino acids long. Germline values: CDR1 MNHEY, CDR2 SVGAGI. J gave up 7 bases and V 8 bases, and 5 bases lay outside the gene matches. CDR3 bases: TGTGCCAGCTCAACAGGGGTCAATTCACCCCTCCACTTT. Residues: CASSTGVNSPLHF.

The CDR3 spells CASEQGFDQPQHF. The CDR3 nucleotides are TGTGCCAGCGAACAGGGATTTGATCAGCCCCAGCATTTT. V usage is TRBV21-1 and J usage is TRBJ1-5; TRBD1, as called in the table, went unchecked against the DNA. TRBV21-1 is classified as a pseudogene. The CDR3 extends over 13 amino acids.

There are many counts of this clone. The chain has TRBV4-3 and TRBJ2-7; 10 nucleotides match TRBD2. Germline CDR1 is LGHNA and CDR2 is YSLEER. The CDR3 extends over 14 amino acids. After removal of 1 base from V and 6 bases from J, the junction contained 3 bases not matched to a gene. For the CDR3, the DNA is TGCGCCAGCAGCCAAGGAAGCGGGAGGGGCGAGCAGTACTTC. This gives the protein CASSQGSGRGEQYF.

The chain uses TRBV10-3 and TRBJ2-7; 11 nucleotides match TRBD2. This CDR3 spans 18 amino acids. The trim removed 4 bases at V and 4 bases at J, leaving 15 bases unmatched. The germline CDR1 and CDR2 sequences are ENHRY and SYGVKD. The CDR3 loop reads CAISVFSGRDWGSYEQYF. CDR3 nucleotides: TGTGCCATCAGTGTTTTTAGCGGGAGGGATTGGGGTTCGTACGAGCAGTACTTC.

This chain joins TRBV5-1 and TRBJ1-3; 7 positions match TRBD1. The CDR3 length is 16 residues. V gave up 4 bases and J gave up 0 bases; unmatched junction bases: 7. In germline, CDR1 is SGHRS, CDR2 YFSETQ. DNA of the CDR3: TGCGCCAGCAGCCCAGGGGGAACCAGCTCTGGAAACACCATATATTTT. Translation: CASSPGGTSSGNTIYF.

CDR3 nucleotides: TGCGCCAGCAGCCACGGGACTAGCGGGAGAAACGCCAAAAACATTCAGTACTTC. Translating it yields CASSHGTSGRNAKNIQYF. The chain is built from TRBV4-3 and TRBJ2-4, with 14 bases that match TRBD2. There are 18 residues in the CDR3. Trimming cost V 3 bases and J 1 base; bases outside gene matches: 5. The germline V gene has CDR1 LGHNA and CDR2 YSLEER.

This chain links TRBV5-6 with TRBJ1-3, with D unresolved. V was pared by 0 bases and J by 0 bases, with 7 bases between. There are 15 residues in the CDR3. Germline-derived CDR1 and CDR2 are SGHDT and YYEEEE. CDR3 sequence reads: CASSLVRSSGNTIYF. CDR3 coding DNA: TGTGCCAGCAGCTTGGTGCGCTCCTCTGGAAACACCATATATTTT.

The chain recombines TRBV7-9 with TRBJ2-6; 8 bases line up with TRBD1. Looked up from germline, CDR1 is SEHNR and CDR2 is FQNEAQ (reference sequence). After removal of 5 bases from V and 3 bases from J, the junction contained 9 bases not matched to a gene. The CDR3 length is 17 residues. CDR3 amino acids: CASSRDRQYLGANVLTF. The CDR3 nucleotides read TGTGCCAGCAGCCGGGACAGGCAGTATCTTGGGGCCAACGTCCTGACTTTC.

This clone has only a few counts. The CDR3 DNA reads as TGTGCCAGCAGTTACGACGACAGGGTCACCGGGGAGCTGTTTTTT. Protein sequence: CASSYDDRVTGELFF. V usage is TRBV6-2 or TRBV6-3 and J usage is TRBJ2-2; 7 bases agree with TRBD1. The V gene's germline CDR1 is MNHEY and CDR2 SVGEGT. The CDR3 runs 15 residues. V trimming: 2 bases; J trimming: 4 bases; junction bases outside the gene matches: 4.

The rearrangement joins TRBV23-1 to TRBJ1-2; 8 positions match TRBD1. TRBV23-1 is marked as an open reading frame, function uncertain. V dropped 1 base and J dropped 1; count of bases not matched to a gene: 5. The CDR3 is 16 residues long. DNA for the CDR3: TGCGCCAGCAGTCAATTCGGACAGGGTTTTAACTATGGCTACACCTTC. Amino acid sequence: CASSQFGQGFNYGYTF.

The chain is built from TRBV7-2 and TRBJ2-3; 8 bases match TRBD2. The CDR3 is 16 amino acids. The germline CDR1 and CDR2 sequences are SGHTA and FQGNSA. The J segment lost 3 bases and the V segment lost 8 bases, leaving 13 bases of the junction unmatched. The CDR3, as DNA: TGTGCCAGCGGGAACGGGGGGGGTACAGTGACAGATACGCAGTATTTT. It encodes CASGNGGGTVTDTQYF.

The table lists this clone with a few counts. The CDR3 DNA is TGTGCCAGCTCACCACAGGGGGCGAGCACTGAAGCTTTCTTT. The encoded protein is CASSPQGASTEAFF. J is TRBJ1-1 and V is TRBV18; 7 nucleotides agree with TRBD1. Per germline, CDR1 KGHSH and CDR2 LQKENI. V lost 1 base to trimming and J lost 4 bases; unmatched junction nucleotides: 3. CDR3 length equals 14 residues.

The chain carries TRBV11-3 and TRBJ2-1; TRBD2 matches at 12 bases. The CDR3 spans 16 residues. Germline V gene sequence: CDR1 SGHNT, CDR2 YENEEA. Trimming removed 4 bases from V and 4 bases from J; junction bases left unmatched: 5. CDR3 in amino acids: CASSSTSGRDYNEQFF. Here the CDR3 DNA reads TGTGCCAGCAGCTCGACTAGCGGGAGAGATTACAATGAGCAGTTCTTC.

The chain employs TRBV28 and TRBJ1-1, with D unclear. This CDR3 comprises 12 residues. The ends were cut back, 9 bases at V and 1 base at J, with 9 bases in the middle. CDR1 MDHEN and CDR2 SYDVKM come from the germline V gene. The chain's CDR3 is CASGERNTEAFF. The CDR3 DNA is TGTGCCAGTGGAGAGAGGAACACTGAAGCTTTCTTT.

This clone was observed a single time. This chain joins TRBV6-2 or TRBV6-3 and TRBJ2-2, with D tentatively TRBD1 (6 bases). The CDR3 covers 14 residues. Germline lookup yields CDR1 MNHEY and CDR2 SVGEGT. Trimming removed 6 bases from V and 0 bases from J, with 8 bases in between. The CDR3 region is CASSRDTNTGELFF. CDR3 coding DNA: TGTGCCAGCAGCCGGGACACGAACACCGGGGAGCTGTTTTTT.

The J gene is TRBJ2-3, the V gene TRBV10-1; D ambiguous. V lost 1 base, J lost 7 bases, and 6 bases lay in between. Germline V gene lookup returns CDR1 WNHNN and CDR2 SYGVQD (reference sequence). This CDR3 region has 12 residues. The CDR3 loop is CASSELRNTQYF. As DNA, the CDR3 is TGCGCCAGCAGTGAGTTGCGAAATACGCAGTATTTT.

The chain combines TRBV7-9 with TRBJ2-3; D perhaps matches TRBD2 (5 bases). Looked up from germline, CDR1 is SEHNR and CDR2 is FQNEAQ (reference sequence). The CDR3 is made up of 18 amino acids. Trimming left V 4 bases short and J 0 bases short, with 20 bases between. The CDR3 DNA follows: TGTGCCAGCAGCTCCCGCATCCCCGGGGAGTATAGCACAGATACGCAGTATTTT. Protein: CASSSRIPGEYSTDTQYF.

The chain couples TRBV6-4 to TRBJ2-2; D is perhaps TRBD1 (7 bases). Trimming removed 3 bases at V and 5 bases at J, with 10 bases between. Germline CDR1 reads MRHNA; CDR2 reads SNTAGT. The CDR3 extends over 14 amino acids. The CDR3 DNA sequence: TGTGCCAGCAGTGAGACAGGGAGGACCGGGGAGCTGTTTTTT. Protein sequence: CASSETGRTGELFF.

The J gene is TRBJ2-2, the V gene TRBV7-6; the match to TRBD2 covers 7 bases. The CDR3 runs 17 residues. Germline trimming cut 6 bases from V and 3 bases from J; bases unmatched to any gene: 13. CDR1 SGHVS and CDR2 FNYEAQ come from the germline V gene. The CDR3: CASRPITSSGYTGELFF. CDR3 nucleotides: TGTGCCAGCAGACCCATAACCTCTAGCGGTTACACCGGGGAGCTGTTTTTT.

The chain is built from TRBV5-5 and TRBJ1-6; D remains ambiguous. Trimming took off 0 bases at V and 4 bases at J, with 11 bases between the two ends. Germline lookup yields CDR1 SGHKS and CDR2 YYEKEE (reference sequence). This CDR3 comprises 16 residues. Written as DNA, the CDR3 is TGTGCCAGCAGCTTGGGGGCCTACGGTTATAATTCACCCCTCCACTTT. Its translation is CASSLGAYGYNSPLHF.